One sample yielded the 8 T cell receptor beta chains listed below, sequenced in a study of blood T cell repertoires in COVID-19 (dated by TCRdb to between 2020 and 2021). Library preparation employed the immunoSEQ multiplex PCR assay. TCRdb took this table from immuneACCESS and kept in-frame rearrangements with V and J called. Such tables lack part of the clones; where checked against another copy, unresolved V genes explain under half of the gap, and the rest is unexplained. Counted in this sample were tens of thousands of clones; more than 75% of them appeared once. Around 14% of the sample belongs to the ten largest clones. Sequencing was done on a sample of peripheral blood. These receptors all come from a human donor with acute or convalescent COVID-19. The donor label of this sample is uncertain.

V gene TRBV2 combines with J gene TRBJ1-2, with D perhaps matching TRBD1 (6 bases). The CDR3 consists of 13 residues. Germline CDR1 SNHLY, CDR2 FYNNEI. The germline V and J ends were trimmed by 1 base and 4 bases, with 7 bases remaining between them. The CDR3 region has the DNA TGTGCCAGCAGTGAAGACAGGGCCTATGGCTACACCTTC. Protein sequence: CASSEDRAYGYTF.

This chain links TRBV27 with TRBJ2-7, with D perhaps matching TRBD2 (6 bases). This CDR3 comprises 14 residues. Germline V gives CDR1 MNHEY, CDR2 SMNVEV (reference sequence). V lost 7 bases and J 2 bases, leaving 15 bases between the germline ends. CDR3 sequence: CASKTGVGPYEQYF. The DNA of the CDR3 is TGTGCCAGCAAGACGGGAGTAGGGCCCTACGAGCAGTACTTC.

This clone has only one observation. The rearrangement uses TRBV7-2 and TRBJ2-7, with TRBD2 identical over 8 bases. Per germline, CDR1 SGHTA and CDR2 FQGNSA. This CDR3 comprises 16 residues. V shed 5 bases, J shed 1 base, and the junction held 10 bases outside the gene matches. This chain's CDR3 is CASSQASGLGSYEQYF. CDR3 DNA: TGTGCCAGCAGCCAGGCTTCGGGACTAGGGTCCTACGAGCAGTACTTC. Together with reference TRBV7-2 and TRBJ2-7, the CDR3 gives the full variable domain: GAGVSQSPSNKVTEKGKDVELRCDPISGHTALYWYRQSLGQGLEFLIYFQGNSAPDKSGLPSDRFSAERTGGSVSTLTIQRTQQEDSAVYLCASSQASGLGSYEQYFGPGTRLTVT.

The V gene is TRBV19, the J gene TRBJ2-7; 13 bases are a match to TRBD2. The J segment lost 3 bases and the V segment lost 5 bases, leaving 4 bases of the junction unmatched. The V gene's germline CDR1 is LNHDA and CDR2 SQIVND (reference sequence). CDR3 length: 15 amino acids. CDR3 DNA sequence: TGTGCCAGTAGTTTCCGGACTAGCGGGGGCTACGAGCAGTACTTC. It codes for CASSFRTSGGYEQYF.

The chain has TRBV28 and TRBJ2-3; TRBD1 aligns across 8 bases. The V and J ends lost 9 bases and 2 bases, in that order; junction bases with no gene match: 7. The CDR3 is 14 residues long. Germline V gene lookup returns CDR1 MDHEN and CDR2 SYDVKM. The CDR3 sequence: CASAGQALTDTQYF. The CDR3 DNA reads TGTGCCAGTGCGGGACAGGCGCTCACAGATACGCAGTATTTT.

The CDR3, as DNA: TGTGCCAGCAGCTTAGCGGCGCGGATTCTCCGCACCGGGGAGCTGTTTTTT. The encoded protein is CASSLAARILRTGELFF. The rearrangement joins TRBV7-8 to TRBJ2-2; no definite D call. From germline, CDR1 is SGHVS and CDR2 FQNEAQ. This CDR3 region has 17 residues. V dropped 0 bases and J dropped 4 bases, with 15 bases sitting between them.

The chain is built from TRBV20-1 and TRBJ1-1; perhaps TRBD1 as D (5 bases). Germline V lookup: CDR1 DFQATT, CDR2 SNEGSKA (reference sequence). The CDR3 spans 11 residues. The CDR3 region is CNARPGIEAFF. CDR3 DNA sequence: TGCAACGCGAGACCAGGGATAGAAGCTTTCTTT.

The rearrangement links TRBV6-1 to TRBJ1-6, with a weak D call TRBD1 (5 bases). Trimming removed 1 base at V and 6 bases at J, with 16 bases between. The CDR3 loop spans 17 amino acids. CDR1 is MNHNS, CDR2 SASEGT, per germline. CDR3 sequence: CASSEGSTEGFNSPLHF. The CDR3 nucleotides read TGTGCCAGCAGTGAAGGCTCTACGGAGGGGTTTAATTCACCCCTCCACTTT.